This passage covers 21 T cell receptor beta chains from one sample sequenced in a study of T-cell memory formation after mild COVID-19. TCRdb analysed the 5' RACE reads with MiXCR anew, one entry per CDR3 protein. The sample holds around 450,000 distinct CDR3 sequences; roughly 20% are singletons and the top ten take around 9.2%. Input material: PBMCs or a T cell subset sorted from them (not recorded which). The origin of the receptors is an adult woman who had mild COVID-19 (a few samples of this study predate the infection). Cell type and time point are not known.

This clonotype was recorded at least ten times. The chain joins TRBV5-5 to TRBJ2-7; D is uncertain. This CDR3 is 13 amino acids long. The V gene's germline CDR1 is SGHKS and CDR2 YYEKEE (reference sequence). Between the trimmed V and J ends, which lost 1 base and 5 bases, there was a span of 10 bases. CDR3 bases: TGTGCCAGCAGCTTGCCCCCTGAGGACGAGCAGTACTTC. Translating it yields CASSLPPEDEQYF.

This chain uses TRBV24-1 with TRBJ2-5; 7 positions agree with TRBD1. The germline V gene has CDR1 KGHDR and CDR2 SFDVKD. The junction had 5 bases not matched to a gene; V was cut back by 0 bases and J by 5 bases. The CDR3 consists of 15 residues. The CDR3 nucleotides are TGTGCCACCAGTGATTTGAAAGGGGGCCGGGAGACCCAGTACTTC. Translating gives CATSDLKGGRETQYF.

The rearrangement joins TRBV6-1 to TRBJ2-1; 7 nucleotides line up with TRBD1. CDR3 size: 13 residues. CDR1 and CDR2 from the germline V gene are MNHNS and SASEGT. The ends lost 6 bases at V and 9 bases at J; junction bases unmatched: 8. This CDR3 is CASSRDRVSEQFF. The CDR3 DNA follows: TGTGCCAGCAGCCGCGACAGGGTGAGTGAGCAGTTCTTC.

CDR3 DNA sequence: TGTGCCAGCAGTCTAGTTCTAGCGGGAGAGAAGACCGGGGAGCTGTTTTTT. Its translation is CASSLVLAGEKTGELFF. The gene calls are TRBV6-5 and TRBJ2-2, with 10 bases lining up with TRBD2. This CDR3 is built from 17 residues. Germline V gene lookup returns CDR1 MNHEY and CDR2 SVGAGI. V lost 5 bases and J lost 5; bases outside the gene matches: 11.

This clonotype has a single count. This CDR3 is CASSDVSSANYGYTF. CDR3 nucleotide sequence: TGTGCCAGCAGTGATGTCAGCTCAGCTAACTATGGCTACACCTTC. The chain carries TRBV6-1 and TRBJ1-2; D is uncertain. The CDR3 consists of 15 residues. Germline loops: CDR1 MNHNS, CDR2 SASEGT. Deletions cut 3 bases from V and 0 bases from J, with 11 bases between.

This sequence joins TRBV30 and TRBJ1-1; no clear D. The germline V gene encodes CDR1 GTSNPN and CDR2 SVGIG (reference sequence). CDR3 length: 13 residues. V dropped 3 bases and J dropped 4 bases, with 12 bases sitting between them. The CDR3: CAWRWGVGTEAFF. The CDR3 nucleotides read TGTGCCTGGAGGTGGGGAGTTGGCACTGAAGCTTTCTTT. Based on the CDR3 plus reference TRBV30 and TRBJ1-1, the full variable domain is SQTIHQWPATLVQPVGSPLSLECTVEGTSNPNLYWYRQAAGRGLQLLFYSVGIGQISSEVPQNLSASRPQDRQFILSSKKLLLSDSGFYLCAWRWGVGTEAFFGQGTRLTVV.

The gene calls are TRBV30 and TRBJ2-7; D may be TRBD1 (6 bases). V was trimmed by 0 bases and J by 9 bases, leaving 15 bases between them. This CDR3 region has 13 residues. Germline assignment: CDR1 GTSNPN and CDR2 SVGIG (reference sequence). The DNA for the CDR3 is TGTGCCTGGAGTGTACAAGGGGGAGCGGTGCAGTACTTC. Protein product: CAWSVQGGAVQYF.

This rearrangement joins TRBV7-9 to TRBJ2-5; 10 bases fit TRBD2. Germline CDR1 is SEHNR and CDR2 is FQNEAQ (reference sequence). CDR3 length: 15 residues. Trimming took 4 bases from V and 5 from J; bases not matched to a gene: 7. The CDR3 loop reads CASSYSGTSAETQYF. CDR3 DNA sequence: TGTGCCAGCAGCTACTCCGGGACTAGCGCGGAGACCCAGTACTTC.

The chain links TRBV12-3 or TRBV12-4 to TRBJ2-2; TRBD1 might be the D (5 bases). V lost 5 bases to trimming and J lost 6 bases, with 16 bases between them. The CDR3 is 15 amino acids. CDR3 sequence reads: CASSPSTGFPGELFF. The CDR3 DNA reads as TGTGCCAGCAGTCCATCCACAGGCTTTCCCGGGGAGCTGTTTTTT.

This clonotype was detected a few times. The CDR3 reads CASADWAGQGETQYF. The CDR3, as DNA: TGTGCCAGCGCAGACTGGGCGGGCCAGGGAGAGACCCAGTACTTC. The chain couples TRBV2 to TRBJ2-5; D possibly uses TRBD1 or TRBD2 (5 bases each). CDR1 is SNHLY and CDR2 is FYNNEI in the germline V gene. The V and J ends lost 8 bases and 4 bases respectively, with 20 bases between them. The CDR3 has 15 amino acids. Together with reference TRBV2 and TRBJ2-5, the CDR3 gives the full variable domain: EPEVTQTPSHQVTQMGQEVILRCVPISNHLYFYWYRQILGQKVEFLVSFYNNEISEKSEIFDDQFSVERPDGSNFTLKIRSTKLEDSAMYFCASADWAGQGETQYFGPGTRLLVL.

This clonotype has only a few counts. V gene TRBV20-1 combines with J gene TRBJ2-1; D tentatively reads TRBD1 or TRBD2 (5 bases each). V lost 2 bases and J lost 1, with 12 bases in between. The CDR3 covers 15 residues. Germline CDR1 reads DFQATT; CDR2 reads SNEGSKA (reference sequence). CDR3 region: CSARSLGESYNEQFF. The CDR3 nucleotides read TGCAGTGCTAGATCGTTGGGGGAATCCTACAATGAGCAGTTCTTC.

This clonotype appeared a few times. The rearrangement uses TRBV5-6 and TRBJ2-7; D is perhaps TRBD1 (6 bases). The CDR3 is 16 residues long. The V end was cut by 4 bases, the J end by 7 bases, with 24 bases between. The germline CDR1 and CDR2 sequences are SGHDT and YYEEEE. The CDR3 region is CASSPLNRVRREEQYF. The CDR3, as DNA: TGTGCCAGCAGCCCCCTCAACAGGGTCAGGAGAGAGGAGCAGTACTTC.

This clonotype was counted a few times. A much larger clone lies one base from this, so it may be a read error. This chain links TRBV7-8 with TRBJ1-1; D may be TRBD1 (6 bases). Germline CDR1 is SGHVS and CDR2 is FQNEAQ. The CDR3 is 13 amino acids. V was pared by 8 bases and J by 0 bases, with 10 bases between. In nucleotides, the CDR3 is TGTGCCAGCTGCCGGACAGTGAACACTGAAGCTTTCTTT. This translates into CASCRTVNTEAFF.

The rearrangement joins TRBV20-1 to TRBJ2-2, with 9 bases matching TRBD1. V lost 2 bases, J lost 5 bases, and 9 bases stayed unmatched. Germline CDR1 is DFQATT and CDR2 is SNEGSKA (reference sequence). This CDR3 contains 16 residues. The CDR3 is CSARPWDRATTGELFF. CDR3 in DNA: TGCAGTGCTAGACCTTGGGACAGGGCTACTACCGGGGAGCTGTTTTTT.

V gene TRBV4-3 combines with J gene TRBJ1-2; D is undetermined. V lost 0 bases and J lost 4, with 12 bases in between. The CDR3 length is 15 residues. Germline assignment: CDR1 LGHNA and CDR2 YSLEER. CDR3 residues: CASSQDMRASYGYTF. CDR3 in DNA: TGCGCCAGCAGCCAAGACATGCGTGCGAGCTATGGCTACACCTTC.

This clonotype appeared a single time. This sequence joins TRBV7-2 and TRBJ2-3; 9 nucleotides line up with TRBD2. CDR3 length: 16 residues. Germline trimming cut 6 bases from V and 0 bases from J; bases unmatched to any gene: 7. CDR1 and CDR2 (germline): SGHTA, FQGNSA. The CDR3 here is CASRRTSGPSTDTQYF. In DNA form, the CDR3 reads TGTGCCAGCAGACGAACTAGCGGGCCTAGCACAGATACGCAGTATTTT.

The rearrangement links TRBV4-2 to TRBJ2-5, with TRBD2 identical over 7 bases. This CDR3 has 15 residues. Germline V gene lookup returns CDR1 LGHNA and CDR2 YNFKEQ. V shed 3 bases, J shed 5 bases, and the junction held 9 bases outside the gene matches. The CDR3 here is CASSHRRERRETQYF. CDR3 DNA: TGTGCCAGCAGCCACCGGCGGGAGAGAAGGGAGACCCAGTACTTC.

This clonotype showed up just a few times. The chain has TRBV5-1 and TRBJ2-3; 8 bases fit TRBD1. The length of the CDR3 is 17 residues. Trimming removed 0 bases from V and 2 bases from J; junction bases left unmatched: 8. Germline-derived CDR1 and CDR2 are SGHRS and YFSETQ. The CDR3 bases are TGCGCCAGCAGCTTGGCTCCGACAGGGGATCTCACAGATACGCAGTATTTT. This codes for CASSLAPTGDLTDTQYF.

This rearrangement joins TRBV7-3 to TRBJ2-3, with D possibly TRBD1 on 5 matching bases. The V end was cut by 4 bases, the J end by 1 base, with 21 bases between. Germline assignment: CDR1 SGHTA and CDR2 FQGTGA. The CDR3 consists of 18 residues. The DNA for the CDR3 is TGTGCCAGCAGCTCCCGGATAACCTCAGGGCGGCGCACAGATACGCAGTATTTT. Amino acids: CASSSRITSGRRTDTQYF.

This clonotype was detected only a few times. The chain joins TRBV7-8 to TRBJ1-5; D is possibly TRBD1 (6 bases). This CDR3 has 15 residues. V lost 1 base and J 3 bases, leaving 10 bases between the germline ends. In germline, CDR1 is SGHVS, CDR2 FQNEAQ. CDR3 sequence reads: CASSLGTDFNQPQHF. The DNA of the CDR3 is TGTGCCAGCAGCTTAGGGACAGATTTCAATCAGCCCCAGCATTTT. The full variable domain, rest sourced from reference TRBV7-8 and TRBJ1-5, is GAGVSQSPRYKVAKRGQDVALRCDPISGHVSLFWYQQALGQGPEFLTYFQNEAQLDKSGLPSDRFFAERPEGSVSTLKIQRTQQEDSAVYLCASSLGTDFNQPQHFGDGTRLSIL.

The chain recombines TRBV15 with TRBJ2-7, with TRBD1 identical over 8 bases. This CDR3 spans 17 amino acids. Germline-derived CDR1 and CDR2 are LNHNV and YYDKDF (reference sequence). With 5 bases clipped from V and 0 bases from J, the junction kept 12 bases outside the gene matches. The CDR3 reads CATSSTAGTGVSYEQYF. CDR3 DNA sequence: TGTGCCACCAGCTCAACGGCCGGGACAGGCGTCTCCTACGAGCAGTACTTC.